This T cell receptor (delta chain) is from a study of gamma-delta T cells after stem cell transplantation. This clone turned up a few times. TCRdb reapplied CATT to the RT-PCR reads. This sample has thousands of delta-chain clones, with approximately 14% found just once. Germline values: CDR1 GEAIGNYY, CDR2 EKD. The trim removed 0 bases at V and 8 bases at J, leaving 4 bases unmatched. The CDR3 runs to 13 residues. The source is a human donor. It is not recorded whose cells these are; they may come from a transplant donor. Sequencing input: gamma-delta T cells. The chain carries TRDV2 and TRDJ1; 8 bases line up with TRDD3. DNA of the CDR3: TGTGCCTGTGACACCGGGTACTGGGGGAAACTCATCTTT. As protein: CACDTGYWGKLIF.